What follows are 27 T cell receptor beta chains derived from one specimen sequenced in a study of cytomegalovirus exposure and HLA in healthy donors. A multiplex PCR was run with 60 Vbeta primers and 13 Jbeta primers. Clones were read by immunoSEQ multiplex PCR, and TCRdb kept only the in-frame ones, dropping some. In the table there are roughly 160,000 clones, roughly 80% of which are singletons. The sequenced sample was PBMCs. The receptor source for this set is a man aged 25-40 years in good health and CMV-seronegative.

The CDR3 region has the DNA TGTGCCAGCAGTTCCTTTCTCGGGCTAGCGGGGGACCAGTACTTC. This codes for CASSSFLGLAGDQYF. The chain carries TRBV27 and TRBJ2-5; TRBD2 matches 10 bases. Trimming took 4 bases from V and 10 from J; bases not matched to a gene: 12. Germline CDR1 is MNHEY and CDR2 is SMNVEV (reference sequence). The CDR3 totals 15 residues.

This chain joins TRBV7-2 and TRBJ1-4; 10 bases align to TRBD1. The CDR3 is 15 residues long. The J segment lost 7 bases and the V segment lost 1 base, leaving 3 bases of the junction unmatched. The germline gives CDR1 SGHTA, CDR2 FQGNSA. CDR3 protein: CASSLEDRGFEKLFF. The DNA of the CDR3 is TGTGCCAGCAGCTTAGAGGACAGGGGGTTTGAAAAACTGTTTTTT.

The chain couples TRBV19 to TRBJ1-1; 9 bases agree with TRBD1. Germline lookup yields CDR1 LNHDA and CDR2 SQIVND (reference sequence). There are 14 residues in the CDR3. The V gene end was trimmed by 7 bases and the J gene end by 4 bases; junction bases not matched to a gene: 7. In nucleotides, the CDR3 is TGTGCCAGTACCGATACGACAGGGGGCACTGAAGCTTTCTTT. Protein sequence: CASTDTTGGTEAFF.

This rearrangement joins TRBV5-4 to TRBJ2-1; 8 nucleotides match TRBD1. CDR1 and CDR2 from the germline V gene are SGHNT and YYREEE (reference sequence). J was trimmed by 0 bases and V by 3 bases; bases with no gene match: 2. This CDR3 is built from 15 residues. The CDR3 here is CASSSGQVSYNEQFF. Written as DNA, the CDR3 is TGTGCCAGCAGCTCGGGACAGGTCTCCTACAATGAGCAGTTCTTC. Using reference TRBV5-4 and TRBJ2-1 for the parts outside the CDR3, the full variable domain is ETGVTQSPTHLIKTRGQQVTLRCSSQSGHNTVSWYQQALGQGPQFIFQYYREEENGRGNFPPRFSGLQFPNYSSELNVNALELDDSALYLCASSSGQVSYNEQFFGPGTRLTVL.

The genes are TRBV6-5 and TRBJ2-3; no reliable D call. This CDR3 has 16 amino acids. The germline V gene has CDR1 MNHEY and CDR2 SVGAGI. Trimming removed 0 bases at V and 4 bases at J, with 14 bases between. In DNA form, the CDR3 reads TGTGCCAGCAGTTACTCGGAGCCTAACCTTGCAGATACGCAGTATTTT. It codes for CASSYSEPNLADTQYF.

V and J are TRBV30 and TRBJ1-2, with 9 bases identical to TRBD1. Unmatched junction bases numbered 21, after V lost 3 bases and J lost 7 bases. CDR1 and CDR2 from the germline V gene are GTSNPN and SVGIG (reference sequence). This CDR3 comprises 18 residues. The CDR3 is CAWSQESGTGRSVRGYTF. The CDR3 DNA reads as TGTGCCTGGAGCCAAGAATCCGGGACAGGGCGATCAGTACGTGGCTACACCTTC.

This clone has a single count. The J gene is TRBJ1-1, the V gene TRBV2; 9 nucleotides align to TRBD1. The length of the CDR3 is 14 residues. CDR1 is SNHLY and CDR2 is FYNNEI in the germline V gene. Unmatched junction bases numbered 3, after V lost 7 bases and J lost 0 bases. CDR3 in amino acids: CASTRTGVNTEAFF. The CDR3 region has the DNA TGTGCCAGCACCAGGACAGGGGTGAACACTGAAGCTTTCTTT.

The table lists this clone with a count of one. V and J are TRBV7-9 and TRBJ2-7, with a possible D match to TRBD2 (5 bases). Germline CDR1 and CDR2: SEHNR and FQNEAQ (reference sequence). V lost 4 bases and J 3 bases, leaving 13 bases between the germline ends. The CDR3 extends over 14 amino acids. The DNA for the CDR3 is TGTGCCAGCAGCTCCCAGCGAGGAGGCTACGAGCAGTACTTC. Residues: CASSSQRGGYEQYF. The whole variable domain, remainder taken from reference TRBV7-9 and TRBJ2-7, is DTGVSQNPRHKITKRGQNVTFRCDPISEHNRLYWYRQTLGQGPEFLTYFQNEAQLEKSRLLSDRFSAERPKGSFSTLEIQRTEQGDSAMYLCASSSQRGGYEQYFGPGTRLTVT.

The chain links TRBV6-1 to TRBJ2-1, with TRBD1 matching 8 bases. This CDR3 is 14 amino acids long. After removal of 5 bases from V and 7 bases from J, the junction contained 7 bases not matched to a gene. CDR1 is MNHNS, CDR2 SASEGT, per germline. The CDR3 is CASSFPRGRNEQFF. The DNA for the CDR3 is TGTGCCAGCAGTTTTCCCAGGGGGCGGAATGAGCAGTTCTTC.

This chain connects TRBV9 to TRBJ2-3; D not resolved. This CDR3 comprises 15 residues. Germline lookup yields CDR1 SGDLS and CDR2 YYNGEE. The V end was cut by 0 bases, the J end by 0 bases, with 8 bases between. CDR3 in amino acids: CASSVGGASTDTQYF. DNA of the CDR3: TGTGCCAGCAGCGTAGGCGGCGCTAGCACAGATACGCAGTATTTT.

This clone was counted a few times. The chain uses TRBV5-1 and TRBJ2-6, with unresolved D. CDR1 and CDR2 from the germline V gene are SGHRS and YFSETQ. Trimming took off 3 bases at V and 0 bases at J, with 4 bases between the two ends. This CDR3 region has 14 residues. CDR3 sequence: CASSYSSGANVLTF. CDR3 DNA: TGCGCCAGCAGCTACAGCTCTGGGGCCAACGTCCTGACTTTC.

This clone was observed once. This chain links TRBV27 with TRBJ1-4; tentative D call: TRBD1 (6 bases). CDR3 length equals 16 residues. Trimming took 5 bases from V and 7 from J, leaving 20 bases between them. CDR1 is MNHEY, CDR2 SMNVEV, per germline (reference sequence). CDR3 DNA sequence: TGTGCCAGCAGTGTTATTTACTCCTTACAGGGTGAAAAACTGTTTTTT. Its protein is CASSVIYSLQGEKLFF.

The chain combines TRBV27 with TRBJ1-5, with D perhaps TRBD1 (6 bases). CDR3 length: 14 amino acids. The ends were cut back, 6 bases at V and 9 bases at J, with 18 bases in the middle. Germline lookup yields CDR1 MNHEY and CDR2 SMNVEV (reference sequence). In DNA form, the CDR3 reads TGTGCCAGCAGCCTAAGGGGGAATTTAGGGCCCCAGCATTTT. This encodes CASSLRGNLGPQHF.

This clone appeared a few times. The chain is built from TRBV7-6 and TRBJ2-7, with 12 positions matching TRBD1. Germline lookup yields CDR1 SGHVS and CDR2 FNYEAQ. This CDR3 is 14 amino acids long. V lost 5 bases, J lost 7 bases, and 6 bases stayed unmatched. The CDR3 DNA follows: TGTGCCAGCAGCCCGGGACAGGGGGCGAAGGAGCAGTACTTC. Residues: CASSPGQGAKEQYF.

This clone was seen a few times. This chain links TRBV9 with TRBJ1-1, with unresolved D. V lost 0 bases, J lost 2 bases, and 5 bases lay in between. The CDR3 is made up of 13 amino acids. Germline loops: CDR1 SGDLS, CDR2 YYNGEE. For the CDR3, the DNA is TGTGCCAGCAGCGTAGCCCCTAACACTGAAGCTTTCTTT. It translates to CASSVAPNTEAFF.

The chain joins TRBV4-1 to TRBJ1-1; D unresolved. The CDR3 runs to 12 residues. Trimming stripped 1 base from V and 3 bases from J, with 3 bases between. The germline V gene has CDR1 MGHRA and CDR2 YSYEKL. CDR3 nucleotide sequence: TGCGCCAGCAGCCAAGCGGACACTGAAGCTTTCTTT. It yields the protein CASSQADTEAFF.

The V call is TRBV25-1, the J call TRBJ2-5; the match to TRBD1 covers 8 bases. The CDR3 consists of 13 residues. CDR1 is MGHDK, CDR2 SYGVNS, per germline. After removal of 1 base from V and 11 bases from J, the junction contained 6 bases not matched to a gene. CDR3 in amino acids: CASSESGGWEQYF. In DNA form, the CDR3 reads TGTGCCAGCAGTGAATCAGGGGGCTGGGAGCAGTACTTC.

The rearrangement uses TRBV7-9 and TRBJ2-3; TRBD1 is a possible D gene (6 bases). Trimming removed 0 bases at V and 7 bases at J, with 8 bases between. Germline CDR1 and CDR2: SEHNR and FQNEAQ (reference sequence). This CDR3 region has 13 residues. The CDR3 nucleotides are TGTGCCAGCAGCTTAGCTCAGGGGAATACGCAGTATTTT. As protein: CASSLAQGNTQYF.

This chain joins TRBV5-4 and TRBJ2-1; 9 positions match TRBD2. The CDR3 runs to 18 residues. Looked up from germline, CDR1 is SGHNT and CDR2 is YYREEE (reference sequence). The junction had 9 bases not matched to a gene; V was cut back by 2 bases and J by 0 bases. CDR3 sequence: CASSLGIAGEYSYNEQFF. The CDR3 bases are TGTGCCAGCAGCTTAGGGATAGCGGGGGAGTACTCCTACAATGAGCAGTTCTTC. Complete variable domain (other parts from reference TRBV5-4 and TRBJ2-1): ETGVTQSPTHLIKTRGQQVTLRCSSQSGHNTVSWYQQALGQGPQFIFQYYREEENGRGNFPPRFSGLQFPNYSSELNVNALELDDSALYLCASSLGIAGEYSYNEQFFGPGTRLTVL.

The chain uses TRBV5-1 and TRBJ2-7, with D possibly TRBD2 on 5 matching bases. V dropped 0 bases and J dropped 6 bases, with 13 bases sitting between them. CDR3 length: 14 amino acids. Germline V gene sequence: CDR1 SGHRS, CDR2 YFSETQ. CDR3 DNA: TGCGCCAGCAGCTTGGGCGGGCGGCTCGGCGAGCAGTACTTC. This codes for CASSLGGRLGEQYF. Supplemented by reference TRBV5-1 and TRBJ2-7, the full variable domain reads KAGVTQTPRYLIKTRGQQVTLSCSPISGHRSVSWYQQTPGQGLQFLFEYFSETQRNKGNFPGRFSGRQFSNSRSEMNVSTLELGDSALYLCASSLGGRLGEQYFGPGTRLTVT.

This chain joins TRBV7-9 and TRBJ1-1; D may be TRBD1 (5 bases). CDR3 length: 14 amino acids. From germline, CDR1 is SEHNR and CDR2 FQNEAQ (reference sequence). The V gene lost 5 bases and the J gene lost 5 bases, with 15 bases spanning the gap. The CDR3 loop is CASSPPTSGTEAFF. The DNA of the CDR3 is TGTGCCAGCAGCCCGCCGACCTCAGGGACTGAAGCTTTCTTT.

V and J are TRBV5-1 and TRBJ1-2; no definite D call. Germline CDR1 is SGHRS and CDR2 is YFSETQ. Deletions cut 1 base from V and 1 base from J, with 11 bases between. The CDR3 has 15 residues. CDR3 in amino acids: CASSLRTAYNYGYTF. DNA of the CDR3: TGCGCCAGCAGCTTGAGAACAGCTTATAACTATGGCTACACCTTC. Filled out from reference TRBV5-1 and TRBJ1-2, the complete variable domain reads KAGVTQTPRYLIKTRGQQVTLSCSPISGHRSVSWYQQTPGQGLQFLFEYFSETQRNKGNFPGRFSGRQFSNSRSEMNVSTLELGDSALYLCASSLRTAYNYGYTFGSGTRLTVV.

The rearrangement joins TRBV11-2 to TRBJ1-2, with D hard to call. There are 14 residues in the CDR3. Trimming took off 1 base at V and 8 bases at J, with 14 bases between the two ends. CDR1 is SGHAT and CDR2 is FQNNGV in the germline V gene. The CDR3 nucleotides are TGTGCCAGCAGCTTAGGAGGAGTTGTCTCGGGCTACACCTTC. Its protein is CASSLGGVVSGYTF.

The chain recombines TRBV28 with TRBJ1-1; D is unresolved. The ends were cut back, 4 bases at V and 3 bases at J, with 6 bases in the middle. There are 12 residues in the CDR3. Germline values: CDR1 MDHEN, CDR2 SYDVKM. The CDR3 DNA follows: TGTGCCAGCAGTTACCCGGACACTGAAGCTTTCTTT. This sequence encodes CASSYPDTEAFF.

V usage is TRBV5-1 and J usage is TRBJ2-7; D is uncertain. This CDR3 region has 13 residues. V lost 4 bases and J 0 bases, leaving 8 bases between the germline ends. CDR1 and CDR2 (germline): SGHRS, YFSETQ. CDR3 coding DNA: TGCGCCAGCAGCCGAGGCGGCTCCTACGAGCAGTACTTC. Translation: CASSRGGSYEQYF.

This chain joins TRBV2 and TRBJ1-3; TRBD1 might be the D (6 bases). The CDR3 has 15 amino acids. CDR1 is SNHLY, CDR2 FYNNEI, per germline. Trimming stripped 1 base from V and 11 bases from J, with 18 bases between. The CDR3 DNA sequence: TGTGCCAGCAGTGAAGGAGGCCCAGGGGCTTACGCCATATATTTT. This sequence encodes CASSEGGPGAYAIYF.

This clone was counted between two and nine times. This chain uses TRBV27 with TRBJ1-5; D unclear. This CDR3 contains 13 residues. Trimming cost V 7 bases and J 2 bases, with 9 bases left between them. Germline V gene sequence: CDR1 MNHEY, CDR2 SMNVEV (reference sequence). Here the CDR3 reads CASIFTGNQPQHF. In nucleotides, the CDR3 is TGTGCCAGCATTTTCACAGGCAATCAGCCCCAGCATTTT.